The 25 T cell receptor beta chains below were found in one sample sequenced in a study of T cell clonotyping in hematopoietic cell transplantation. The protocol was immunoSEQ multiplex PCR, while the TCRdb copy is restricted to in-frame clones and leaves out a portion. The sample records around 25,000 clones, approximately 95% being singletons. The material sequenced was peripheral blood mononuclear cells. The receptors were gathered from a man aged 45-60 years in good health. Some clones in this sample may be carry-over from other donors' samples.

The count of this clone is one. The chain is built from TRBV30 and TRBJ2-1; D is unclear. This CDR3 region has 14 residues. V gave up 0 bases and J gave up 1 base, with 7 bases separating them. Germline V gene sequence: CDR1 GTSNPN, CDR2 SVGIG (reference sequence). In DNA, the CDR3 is TGTGCCTGGAGTGTAGACCCTTCCTACAATGAGCAGTTCTTC. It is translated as CAWSVDPSYNEQFF.

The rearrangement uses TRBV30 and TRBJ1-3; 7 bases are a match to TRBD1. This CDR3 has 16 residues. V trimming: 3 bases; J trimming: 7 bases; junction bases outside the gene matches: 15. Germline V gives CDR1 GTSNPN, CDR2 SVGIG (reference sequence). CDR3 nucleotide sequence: TGTGCCTGGAGCCGGACAGGTCTCGGTCAAGGGAACACCATATATTTT. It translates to CAWSRTGLGQGNTIYF. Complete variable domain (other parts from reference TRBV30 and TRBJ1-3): SQTIHQWPATLVQPVGSPLSLECTVEGTSNPNLYWYRQAAGRGLQLLFYSVGIGQISSEVPQNLSASRPQDRQFILSSKKLLLSDSGFYLCAWSRTGLGQGNTIYFGEGSWLTVV.

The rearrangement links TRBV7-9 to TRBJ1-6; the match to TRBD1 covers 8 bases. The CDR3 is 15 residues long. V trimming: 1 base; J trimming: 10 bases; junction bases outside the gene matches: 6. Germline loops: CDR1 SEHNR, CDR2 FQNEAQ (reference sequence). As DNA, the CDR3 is TGTGCCAGCAGCTTAGATCTGACAGGGGAGTCACCCCTCCACTTT. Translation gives CASSLDLTGESPLHF.

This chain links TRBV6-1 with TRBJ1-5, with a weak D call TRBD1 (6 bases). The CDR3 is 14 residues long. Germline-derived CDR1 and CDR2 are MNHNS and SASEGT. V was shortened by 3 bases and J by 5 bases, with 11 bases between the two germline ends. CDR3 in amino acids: CASSDRGGYQPQHF. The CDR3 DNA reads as TGTGCCAGCAGTGACAGGGGTGGATATCAGCCCCAGCATTTT.

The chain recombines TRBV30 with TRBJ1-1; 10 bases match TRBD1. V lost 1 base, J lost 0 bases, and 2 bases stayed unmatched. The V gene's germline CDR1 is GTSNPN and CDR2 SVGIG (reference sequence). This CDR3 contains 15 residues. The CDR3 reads CAWSAGQGVNTEAFF. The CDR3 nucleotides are TGTGCCTGGAGTGCCGGACAGGGGGTGAACACTGAAGCTTTCTTT.

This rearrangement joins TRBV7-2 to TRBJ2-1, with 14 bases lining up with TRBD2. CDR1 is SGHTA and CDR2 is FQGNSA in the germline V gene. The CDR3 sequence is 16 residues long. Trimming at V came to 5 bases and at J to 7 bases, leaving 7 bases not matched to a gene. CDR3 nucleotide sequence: TGTGCCAGCAGCGCCCGACTAGCGGGGGGGCCAAATGAGCAGTTCTTC. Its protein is CASSARLAGGPNEQFF.

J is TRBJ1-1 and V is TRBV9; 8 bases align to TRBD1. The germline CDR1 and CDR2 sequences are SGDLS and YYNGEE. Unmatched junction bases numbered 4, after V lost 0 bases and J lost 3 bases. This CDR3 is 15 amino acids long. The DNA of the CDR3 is TGTGCCAGCAGCGTAGGGTCCAGGGGGCACACTGAAGCTTTCTTT. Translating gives CASSVGSRGHTEAFF.

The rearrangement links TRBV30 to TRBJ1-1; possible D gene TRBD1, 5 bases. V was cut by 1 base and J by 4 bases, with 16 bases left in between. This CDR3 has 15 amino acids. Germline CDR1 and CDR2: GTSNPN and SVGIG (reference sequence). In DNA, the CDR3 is TGTGCCTGGAGTGAGGGGACGGCGGGGGGCACTGAAGCTTTCTTT. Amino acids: CAWSEGTAGGTEAFF.

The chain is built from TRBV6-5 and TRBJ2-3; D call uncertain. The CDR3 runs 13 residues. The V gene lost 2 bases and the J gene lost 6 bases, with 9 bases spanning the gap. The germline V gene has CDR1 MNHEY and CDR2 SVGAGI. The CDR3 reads CASSYGQMDTQYF. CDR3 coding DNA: TGTGCCAGCAGTTACGGGCAGATGGATACGCAGTATTTT.

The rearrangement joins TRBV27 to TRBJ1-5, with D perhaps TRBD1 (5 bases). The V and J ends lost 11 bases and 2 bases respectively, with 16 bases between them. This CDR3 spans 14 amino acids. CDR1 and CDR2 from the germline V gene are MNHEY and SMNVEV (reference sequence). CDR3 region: CASRLGGGNQPQHF. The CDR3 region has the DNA TGTGCCTCACGCTTGGGGGGGGGCAATCAGCCCCAGCATTTT.

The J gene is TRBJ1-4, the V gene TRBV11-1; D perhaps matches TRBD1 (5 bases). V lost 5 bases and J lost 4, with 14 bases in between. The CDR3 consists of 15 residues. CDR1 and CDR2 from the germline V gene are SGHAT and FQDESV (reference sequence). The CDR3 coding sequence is TGTGCCAGCAGCCGGGGGTCTCGGGTTAATGAAAAACTGTTTTTT. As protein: CASSRGSRVNEKLFF.

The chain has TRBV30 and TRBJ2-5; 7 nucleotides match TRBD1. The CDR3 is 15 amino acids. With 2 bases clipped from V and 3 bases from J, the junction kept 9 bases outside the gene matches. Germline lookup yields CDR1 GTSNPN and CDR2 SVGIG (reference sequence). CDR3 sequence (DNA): TGTGCCTGGAGTACCGGGACAGCCCAGGAAGAGACCCAGTACTTC. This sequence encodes CAWSTGTAQEETQYF.

The CDR3 region has the DNA TGTGCCAGCAGCTTAGTCCGGGGGCGCAACAATGAGCAGTTCTTC. It is translated as CASSLVRGRNNEQFF. The chain is built from TRBV7-2 and TRBJ2-1; D possibly matches TRBD1 or TRBD2 (6 bases each). Germline CDR1 and CDR2: SGHTA and FQGNSA. CDR3 length: 15 amino acids. Trimming removed 1 base from V and 5 bases from J, with 12 bases in between.

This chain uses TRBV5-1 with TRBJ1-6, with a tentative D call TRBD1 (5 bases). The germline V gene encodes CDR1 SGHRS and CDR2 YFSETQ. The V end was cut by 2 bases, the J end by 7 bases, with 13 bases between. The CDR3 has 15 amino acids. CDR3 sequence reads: CASSFGGTDNSPLHF. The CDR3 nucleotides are TGCGCCAGCAGCTTTGGAGGGACTGACAATTCACCCCTCCACTTT.

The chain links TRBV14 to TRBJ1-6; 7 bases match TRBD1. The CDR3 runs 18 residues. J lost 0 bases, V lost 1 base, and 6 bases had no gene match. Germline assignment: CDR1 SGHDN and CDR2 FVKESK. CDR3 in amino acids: CASSQGGQFNSYNSPLHF. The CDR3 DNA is TGTGCCAGCAGCCAAGGGGGACAGTTCAACTCCTATAATTCACCCCTCCACTTT.

In DNA, the CDR3 is TGTGCCAGCAGCTCTGTCCCCCGGGACACCTATGGCTACACCTTC. Translating gives CASSSVPRDTYGYTF. This chain links TRBV9 with TRBJ1-2; possibly TRBD1 for D (6 bases). Trimming removed 4 bases at V and 4 bases at J, with 17 bases between. This CDR3 is 15 amino acids long. The germline V gene encodes CDR1 SGDLS and CDR2 YYNGEE. The entire variable domain, with the rest obtained from reference TRBV9 and TRBJ1-2, is as follows: DSGVTQTPKHLITATGQRVTLRCSPRSGDLSVYWYQQSLDQGLQFLIQYYNGEERAKGNILERFSAQQFPDLHSELNLSSLELGDSALYFCASSSVPRDTYGYTFGSGTRLTVV.

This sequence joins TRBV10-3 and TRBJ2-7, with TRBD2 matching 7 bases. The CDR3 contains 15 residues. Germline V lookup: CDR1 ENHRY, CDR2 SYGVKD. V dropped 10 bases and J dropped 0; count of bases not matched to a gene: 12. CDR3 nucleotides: TGTGCCACGTTCGATCTAGCGGCGAGCTCCTACGAGCAGTACTTC. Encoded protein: CATFDLAASSYEQYF.

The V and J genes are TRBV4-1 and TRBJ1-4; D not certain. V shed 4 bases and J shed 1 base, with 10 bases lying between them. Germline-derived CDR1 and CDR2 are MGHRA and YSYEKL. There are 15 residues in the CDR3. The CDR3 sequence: CASSLFEVTNEKLFF. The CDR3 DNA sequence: TGCGCCAGCAGCCTCTTTGAGGTAACTAATGAAAAACTGTTTTTT.

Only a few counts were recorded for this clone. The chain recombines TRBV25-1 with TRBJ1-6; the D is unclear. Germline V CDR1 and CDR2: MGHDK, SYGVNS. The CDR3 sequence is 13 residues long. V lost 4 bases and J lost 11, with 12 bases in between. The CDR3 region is CASSGGVHAPLHF. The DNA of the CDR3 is TGTGCCAGCAGTGGAGGCGTACATGCACCCCTCCACTTT.

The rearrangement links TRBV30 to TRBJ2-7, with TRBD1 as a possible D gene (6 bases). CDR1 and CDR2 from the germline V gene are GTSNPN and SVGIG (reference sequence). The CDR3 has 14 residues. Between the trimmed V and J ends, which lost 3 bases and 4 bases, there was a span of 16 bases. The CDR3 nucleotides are TGTGCCTGGAGCGTCTCAGGGGTCTCTTACGAGCAGTACTTC. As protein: CAWSVSGVSYEQYF.

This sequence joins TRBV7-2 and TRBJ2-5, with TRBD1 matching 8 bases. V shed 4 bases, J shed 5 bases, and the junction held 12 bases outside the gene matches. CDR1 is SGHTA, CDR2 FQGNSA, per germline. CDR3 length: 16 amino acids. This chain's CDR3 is CASSSNVGQGGETQYF. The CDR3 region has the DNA TGTGCCAGCAGCTCCAACGTTGGACAGGGCGGGGAGACCCAGTACTTC.

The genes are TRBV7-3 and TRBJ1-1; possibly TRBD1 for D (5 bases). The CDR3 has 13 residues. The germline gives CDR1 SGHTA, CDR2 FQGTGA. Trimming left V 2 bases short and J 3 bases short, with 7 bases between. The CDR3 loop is CASSLVTDTEAFF. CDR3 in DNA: TGTGCCAGCAGCTTAGTGACAGACACTGAAGCTTTCTTT.

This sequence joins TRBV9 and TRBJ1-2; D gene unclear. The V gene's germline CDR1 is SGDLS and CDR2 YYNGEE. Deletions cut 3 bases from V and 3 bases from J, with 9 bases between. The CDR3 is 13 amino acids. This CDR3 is CASSAPRYYGYTF. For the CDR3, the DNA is TGTGCCAGCAGCGCCCCCAGGTACTATGGCTACACCTTC.

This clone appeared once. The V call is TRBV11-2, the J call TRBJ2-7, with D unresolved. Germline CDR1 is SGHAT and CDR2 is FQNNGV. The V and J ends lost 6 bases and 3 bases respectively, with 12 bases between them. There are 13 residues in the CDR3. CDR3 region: CASRVGGVYEQYF. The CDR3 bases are TGTGCCAGCAGGGTAGGTGGGGTCTACGAGCAGTACTTC.

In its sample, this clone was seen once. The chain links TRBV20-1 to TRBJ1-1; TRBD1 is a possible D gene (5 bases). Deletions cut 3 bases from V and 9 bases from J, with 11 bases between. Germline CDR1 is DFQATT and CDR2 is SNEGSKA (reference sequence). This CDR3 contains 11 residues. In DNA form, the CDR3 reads TGCAGTGCTAGGTGGGGGGATCAAGCTTTCTTT. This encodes CSARWGDQAFF.